This T cell receptor (beta chain) was profiled in a study of shared clonotypes between healthy human individuals. Study-wide results and caveats: A handful of donors shared 4.5% to 6.5% of their naive CD4 clonotypes.

Between the trimmed V and J ends, which lost 4 bases and 5 bases, there was a span of 17 bases. From germline, CDR1 is ENHRY and CDR2 SYGVKD. This CDR3 has 15 residues. As concerns this clone: No antigen is known for it.

In replicate PCRs of sorted subsets, roughly 200 ng DNA, approximately 30,000 T cell genomes, was used. Source study methods: ImmunoSEQ yielded junction-only sequences lacking quality scores, so filtering differed. The assay was immunoSEQ multiplex PCR, and TCRdb's table has in-frame clones only and misses some. The V and J calls and the clone size are those of that table, but D and trimming were determined from the DNA. The table shows over a million clones, with around 95% occurring only once. This chain connects TRBV10-3 to TRBJ2-5, with D maybe TRBD1 (6 bases). The TCR comes from a young man in good health. The material sequenced was naive CD4+ T cells sorted from blood. Subset described: CD45RA+ positively selected. The CDR3 coding sequence is TGTGCCATCAGTGCTAGACAGGTTCAAACGGAGACCCAGTACTTC. This encodes CAISARQVQTETQYF.